The clone carrying this T cell receptor (beta chain) was seen only a few times. Its antigen is not identified. A much larger clone differs by one base, so this may be a read error. The entry originates in a study of T cells in Graves' hyperthyroidism and ophthalmopathy. Broader study findings: Ophthalmopathy was separated from stable hyperthyroidism by a 13 V-J model.

Amplification targeted TCR beta CDR3 regions from RNA transcripts. With the HTBI primer set, the TCR CDR3 went through a first round of RT-PCR. TCRdb reprocessed the multiplex PCR reads via MiXCR and lists one record per CDR3 protein. The data show around 690,000 distinct CDR3 sequences, about 18% seen once. The definition of stable Graves' hyperthyroidism was no ophthalmopathy progression within 18 months. The germline CDR1 and CDR2 sequences are ENHRY and SYGVKD. The CDR3 contains 15 residues. This chain connects TRBV10-3 to TRBJ1-1; TRBD1 matches 9 bases. Specimen: blood. The origin of this receptor is a man aged 50 to 60 with Graves' hyperthyroidism. This CDR3 reads CAVSRNRGPNTEAFF. The CDR3 DNA reads as TGTGCCGTCAGTCGAAACAGGGGGCCGAACACTGAAGCTTTCTTT.